A single sample is the source of the 5 T cell receptor beta chains below, sequenced in a study of T cell responses to AZD1222 COVID-19 vaccine. Using immunoSEQ multiplex PCR, the repertoire was profiled, and TCRdb retains in-frame clones only, with some absent. The sample holds about 120,000 clones; more than 85% are singletons and the top ten take 7.5%. The source was peripheral blood, collected on day 0 of AZD1222 vaccination. These receptor sequences come from an adult in good health.

The chain joins TRBV7-3 to TRBJ1-1, with D possibly being TRBD1 (5 bases). This CDR3 is built from 13 residues. CDR1 and CDR2 from the germline V gene are SGHTA and FQGTGA. Trimming stripped 3 bases from V and 4 bases from J, with 9 bases between. This chain's CDR3 is CASSLHGGTEAFF. The CDR3 DNA reads TGTGCCAGCAGCTTGCACGGGGGCACTGAAGCTTTCTTT.

This clone was observed a single time. The CDR3 region is CASSSPIQGQRIVNSPLHF. The CDR3 bases are TGTGCCAGCAGTTCCCCAATCCAGGGACAGAGGATTGTAAATTCACCCCTCCACTTT. V and J are TRBV28 and TRBJ1-6, with 7 bases that match TRBD1. Germline assignment: CDR1 MDHEN and CDR2 SYDVKM. The trim removed 4 bases at V and 7 bases at J, leaving 19 bases unmatched. The CDR3 is 19 amino acids.

This chain joins TRBV28 and TRBJ1-2; TRBD1 is a possible D gene (6 bases). Germline lookup yields CDR1 MDHEN and CDR2 SYDVKM. V was pared by 2 bases and J by 7 bases, with 14 bases between. CDR3 length: 14 residues. The CDR3 sequence is CASSLSQGRGGYTF. CDR3 DNA: TGTGCCAGCAGTTTAAGTCAGGGGAGGGGTGGCTACACCTTC.

This clone was observed a single time. J is TRBJ2-7 and V is TRBV3-1 (or the pseudogene TRBV3-2); 9 positions match TRBD2. This CDR3 is 18 amino acids long. Trimming cost V 4 bases and J 3 bases; bases outside gene matches: 16. The germline V gene encodes CDR1 LGHDT and CDR2 YNNKEL (reference sequence). The CDR3 bases are TGTGCCAGCAGCCGCGCGGGTAGCGGGAGAATGAGAGACTACGAGCAGTACTTC. This translates into CASSRAGSGRMRDYEQYF.

The sample holds one count of this clone. The V and J genes are TRBV7-9 and TRBJ1-5; TRBD1 matches at 8 bases. This CDR3 spans 18 amino acids. Germline V gene data show CDR1 as SEHNR and CDR2 as FQNEAQ (reference sequence). V shed 4 bases and J 0 bases; nucleotides not matched to a gene: 11. The CDR3: CASSSVGQGEASNQPQHF. CDR3 nucleotide sequence: TGTGCCAGCAGCTCAGTCGGACAGGGCGAAGCTAGCAATCAGCCCCAGCATTTT.